Detailed here is one T cell receptor (beta chain). Amplification used 60 Vbeta primers and 13 Jbeta primers. Using immunoSEQ multiplex PCR, the repertoire was profiled, and TCRdb retains in-frame clones only, with some absent. The sample contains around 180,000 clones, approximately 80% of which appear only once. Per germline, CDR1 LGHNA and CDR2 YSLEER. The CDR3 length is 17 residues. V lost 1 base to trimming and J lost 10 bases, with 23 bases between them. The entry originates in a study of cytomegalovirus exposure and HLA in healthy donors. The source of this sequence is a boy between 2 and 10 years old in good health and CMV-seronegative. V is TRBV4-3 and J is TRBJ2-1; a weak D match, TRBD1 (7 bases). Sequenced sample: PBMCs. Here the CDR3 reads CASSQGRVPRGADEQFF. The CDR3 region has the DNA TGCGCCAGCAGCCAAGGAAGGGTCCCCAGGGGGGCGGACGAGCAGTTCTTC.